The clone carrying this T cell receptor (beta chain) was observed a few times. The data were taken from a study of patients and donors after allogeneic stem cell transplantation. TCRdb passed the RT-PCR reads through MiXCR, listing each CDR3 protein once. The table records a few hundred thousand distinct CDR3 sequences, 38% of them present only once. The CDR3 runs 13 residues. Germline loops: CDR1 KGHDR, CDR2 SFDVKD. The V end lost 11 bases, the J end lost 1 base, and 14 bases lay between the germline ends. The chain uses TRBV24-1 and TRBJ2-7; tentatively, D is TRBD1 (6 bases). Sequencing was performed on blood, either unsorted or a sorted T cell fraction (not recorded which). The sequence was obtained from a human donor who was either an allogeneic HSCT recipient or a stem cell or donor lymphocyte infusion donor (not recorded which). It is not recorded whose cells these are; they may come from a transplant donor. The CDR3 is CAILRDISYEQYF. The CDR3 nucleotides are TGTGCCATTCTCCGGGACATTTCCTACGAGCAGTACTTC.